These 10 T cell receptor beta chains were all obtained from the same sample, sequenced in a study of T cell responses to AZD1222 COVID-19 vaccine (dated by TCRdb to the early 2020s). Interpreted using the paper, the time point label stands for: about 28 days (+/-7) after the second vaccine dose. Library creation used the immunoSEQ multiplex PCR assay. In TCRdb, the immuneACCESS table is reduced to in-frame sequences with V and J assigned. These tables do not hold every clone; where another copy was compared, an unresolved V gene accounts for under half, and the others remain unexplained. This sample comprises around 150,000 clones, roughly 91% of them detected only once. Of the sample, 6.5% to 8.5% is held by the ten largest clones. The sequencing used peripheral blood, collected 28 days after the second AZD1222 dose. These receptors originate from an adult who received the AZD1222 COVID-19 vaccine.

The chain combines TRBV12-3 or TRBV12-4 with TRBJ2-7, with a weak D call TRBD1 (5 bases). Trimming cost V 7 bases and J 7 bases, with 14 bases left between them. The CDR3 has 12 amino acids. Here the CDR3 reads CASTKGVGEQYF. CDR3 coding DNA: TGTGCCAGCACCAAAGGGGTGGGTGAGCAGTACTTC.

This clone has a single count. The CDR3 region has the DNA TGTGCCAGCCTTACAGGGGGCACTGAAGCTTTCTTT. Its translation: CASLTGGTEAFF. The V call is TRBV12-3 or TRBV12-4, the J call TRBJ1-1, with TRBD1 matching 8 bases. The ends lost 8 bases at V and 4 bases at J; junction bases unmatched: 3. This CDR3 is built from 12 residues.

This chain uses TRBV6-2 or TRBV6-3 with TRBJ2-7; D unresolved. Trimming stripped 3 bases from V and 0 bases from J, with 9 bases between. The CDR3 totals 14 residues. Germline CDR1 and CDR2: MNHEY and SVGEGT. The CDR3, as DNA: TGTGCCAGCAGTTATCCGGCTAGCTCCTACGAGCAGTACTTC. Translation gives CASSYPASSYEQYF.

The J gene is TRBJ1-5, the V gene TRBV18; D is unclear. Trimming shortened V by 3 bases and J by 7 bases, and 16 bases separated the two germline ends. Germline CDR1 is KGHSH and CDR2 is LQKENI. The CDR3 runs to 15 residues. The CDR3 region is CASSPSSNFRQPQHF. CDR3 DNA sequence: TGTGCCAGCTCACCTTCATCTAATTTCAGGCAGCCCCAGCATTTT.

This chain links TRBV19 with TRBJ2-4; no reliable D call. The CDR3 has 13 amino acids. Germline V gene lookup returns CDR1 LNHDA and CDR2 SQIVND (reference sequence). The CDR3 region has the DNA TGTGCACGACTTCCCCTAGCCAAAAACATTCAGTACTTC. Translation gives CARLPLAKNIQYF.

This clone was seen once. The V and J genes are TRBV21-1 and TRBJ2-7; TRBD1, as called in the table, went unchecked against the DNA. TRBV21-1 is flagged as a pseudogene. The CDR3 is made up of 19 amino acids. Here the CDR3 reads CASSSPGQDKFHSKYEQYF. CDR3 DNA: TGTGCCAGCAGCAGTCCGGGACAGGACAAGTTTCACTCAAAATACGAGCAGTACTTC.

The rearrangement uses TRBV4-1 and TRBJ1-1, with a possible D match to TRBD1 (6 bases). There are 15 residues in the CDR3. Deletions cut 4 bases from V and 1 base from J, with 13 bases between. Germline V gene sequence: CDR1 MGHRA, CDR2 YSYEKL. The CDR3 here is CASSLHRESNTEAFF. CDR3 DNA sequence: TGCGCCAGCAGCCTCCACAGGGAGTCGAACACTGAAGCTTTCTTT.

The J gene is TRBJ1-5, the V gene TRBV18; no clear D. The CDR3 sequence is 14 residues long. V was pared by 4 bases and J by 3 bases, with 10 bases between. The germline V gene has CDR1 KGHSH and CDR2 LQKENI. CDR3 sequence reads: CASSLRPHNQPQHF. The DNA for the CDR3 is TGTGCCAGCTCACTAAGACCTCACAATCAGCCCCAGCATTTT.

V gene TRBV2 combines with J gene TRBJ2-3; 9 bases match TRBD2. Looked up from germline, CDR1 is SNHLY and CDR2 is FYNNEI. This CDR3 is 15 amino acids long. Trimming took 7 bases from V and 5 from J; bases not matched to a gene: 10. The CDR3 DNA follows: TGTGCCAGCACCTTTAGCGGGGGCCTCTTAGATACGCAGTATTTT. Protein product: CASTFSGGLLDTQYF.

V usage is TRBV6-5 and J usage is TRBJ1-6; TRBD1 matches 11 bases. Trimming at V came to 10 bases and at J to 7 bases, leaving 9 bases not matched to a gene. CDR3 length: 15 amino acids. CDR1 is MNHEY and CDR2 is SVGAGI in the germline V gene. The CDR3 nucleotides are TGTGCCACCAGATCCGGACAGGGGGCAAATTCACCCCTCCACTTT. It codes for CATRSGQGANSPLHF.